This entry lists 11 T cell receptor beta chains sequenced from one sample in a study of T cell responses to AZD1222 COVID-19 vaccine. The data were produced by immunoSEQ multiplex PCR, yet TCRdb's version contains in-frame clones alone and is incomplete. The table shows more than 85,000 clones, with about four fifths occurring only once. The specimen comprised peripheral blood, sampled on day 0 of AZD1222 vaccination. These receptors originate from an adult in good health.

The chain uses TRBV27 and TRBJ2-7, with 7 nucleotides matching TRBD1. The J segment lost 0 bases and the V segment lost 6 bases, leaving 5 bases of the junction unmatched. Looked up from germline, CDR1 is MNHEY and CDR2 is SMNVEV (reference sequence). This CDR3 has 14 amino acids. As DNA, the CDR3 is TGTGCCAGCAGACGGACAGGCAGCTCCTACGAGCAGTACTTC. The encoded protein is CASRRTGSSYEQYF.

The chain joins TRBV4-3 to TRBJ1-3; D unclear. Germline V CDR1 and CDR2: LGHNA, YSLEER. Trimming pared 0 bases from V and 0 bases from J, leaving 3 bases between. The CDR3 runs to 14 residues. CDR3 in DNA: TGCGCCAGCAGCCAAGAATTCTCTGGAAACACCATATATTTT. Amino acids: CASSQEFSGNTIYF.

V and J are TRBV7-3 and TRBJ2-1; D possibly corresponds to TRBD2 (5 bases). Between the trimmed V and J ends, which lost 5 bases and 2 bases, there was a span of 13 bases. The CDR3 contains 15 residues. Germline CDR1 and CDR2: SGHTA and FQGTGA. As DNA, the CDR3 is TGTGCCAGCAGCGGACTCCCGTCCCCCTACAATGAGCAGTTCTTC. Residues: CASSGLPSPYNEQFF.

This clone was detected a few times. This sequence joins TRBV5-4 and TRBJ2-7; D may be TRBD1 or TRBD2 (9 bases each). V lost 3 bases and J lost 2, with 24 bases in between. CDR3 length equals 18 residues. The germline V gene encodes CDR1 SGHNT and CDR2 YYREEE (reference sequence). The CDR3 DNA reads as TGTGCCAGCAGCTCTAACAGGGGGCCTAGCGGGACCACCTACGAGCAGTACTTC. It is translated as CASSSNRGPSGTTYEQYF.

The chain links TRBV18 to TRBJ2-1, with D unresolved. The V gene's germline CDR1 is KGHSH and CDR2 LQKENI. This CDR3 has 14 amino acids. V lost 4 bases to trimming and J lost 5 bases, with 12 bases between them. For the CDR3, the DNA is TGTGCCAGCTCACTACTGACAAGAGACAATGAGCAGTTCTTC. This translates into CASSLLTRDNEQFF.

The V and J genes are TRBV6-6 and TRBJ2-7, with 13 nucleotides matching TRBD2. Germline CDR1 is MNHNY and CDR2 is SVGAGI (reference sequence). The V gene end was trimmed by 6 bases and the J gene end by 4 bases; junction bases not matched to a gene: 9. The CDR3 has 16 amino acids. CDR3 sequence (DNA): TGTGCCAGCAGGCGGACTAGCGGGGGATCCACGTACGAGCAGTACTTC. It translates to CASRRTSGGSTYEQYF.

The V and J genes are TRBV11-2 and TRBJ2-1, with 9 nucleotides matching TRBD2. Germline loops: CDR1 SGHAT, CDR2 FQNNGV. With V trimmed by 7 bases and J by 8 bases, 9 bases remained unmatched. The CDR3 extends over 14 amino acids. The CDR3 loop is CASTSTSGGDEQFF. CDR3 DNA sequence: TGTGCCAGCACCTCGACTAGCGGAGGGGATGAGCAGTTCTTC.

This clone came up once. The V gene is TRBV7-2, the J gene TRBJ1-6; D gene ambiguous. The V gene's germline CDR1 is SGHTA and CDR2 FQGNSA. This CDR3 is built from 17 residues. The V gene lost 5 bases and the J gene lost 8 bases, with 22 bases spanning the gap. The DNA of the CDR3 is TGTGCCAGCAGCGAAGCCCGGCGGGTCACAAGGGATTCACCCCTCCACTTT. It is translated as CASSEARRVTRDSPLHF.

V is TRBV14 and J is TRBJ1-1, with D uncertain. This CDR3 contains 13 residues. Germline assignment: CDR1 SGHDN and CDR2 FVKESK. The germline V and J ends were trimmed by 1 base and 5 bases, with 8 bases remaining between them. In DNA form, the CDR3 reads TGTGCCAGCAGCCAAGGGATCTTGACTGAAGCTTTCTTT. Protein: CASSQGILTEAFF.

The gene calls are TRBV6-5 and TRBJ1-4, with 9 bases lining up with TRBD1. The CDR3 consists of 14 residues. CDR1 is MNHEY and CDR2 is SVGAGI in the germline V gene. V lost 6 bases, J lost 8 bases, and 7 bases stayed unmatched. This chain's CDR3 is CASSSGTGWEKLFF. CDR3 nucleotide sequence: TGTGCCAGCAGCTCCGGGACAGGGTGGGAAAAACTGTTTTTT.

A word on this clone: The sample holds other DNA sequences that translate to the same CDR3. The gene calls are TRBV3-1 (or the pseudogene TRBV3-2) and TRBJ1-5; D is unclear. Between the trimmed V and J ends, which lost 3 bases and 0 bases, there was a span of 6 bases. This CDR3 comprises 14 residues. CDR1 and CDR2 from the germline V gene are LGHDT and YNNKEL (reference sequence). CDR3 protein: CASSQQYSNQPQHF. CDR3 sequence (DNA): TGTGCCAGCAGCCAGCAGTATAGCAATCAGCCCCAGCATTTT.